Listed below are T cell receptor beta chains from one sample, sequenced in a study of Graves' ophthalmopathy and Graves' hyperthyroidism. One entry per CDR3 protein, called by TCRdb with MiXCR from the multiplex PCR reads. The sample has hundreds of thousands of distinct CDR3 sequences, about 20% seen once. Sequencing was done on a sample of peripheral blood. These receptors came from a young woman with stable Graves' hyperthyroidism. Some clones in this sample may be carry-over from other donors' samples. Both conserved end residues are trimmed from each CDR3.

TRBJ2-5	TRBV6-1	ASSELAGEVETQY
TRBJ2-7	TRBV24-1	ATSGQSLREQY
TRBJ2-7	TRBV27	ASSFASGSYEQY
TRBJ1-2	TRBV13	ASSPAGQGNYGYT
TRBJ1-2	TRBV11-2	ASSTRQGSHGYT
TRBJ2-5	TRBV10-3	ATREGTEETQY
TRBJ2-5	TRBV12-3/TRBV12-4	ASSDNRDGETQY
TRBJ1-5	TRBV12-3/TRBV12-4	ASSSGTGIQPQH
TRBJ2-7	TRBV12-3/TRBV12-4	ASSIGQKSYEQY
TRBJ2-2	TRBV5-1	ASSPAGFNTGELF
TRBJ2-7	TRBV6-1	ASSAGFEQY
TRBJ2-5	TRBV30	AWSVPTEYQETQY
TRBJ1-2	TRBV12-3/TRBV12-4	ASSLGWTGGYYGYT
TRBJ1-6	TRBV5-4	ASSLGSTGLNSPLH
TRBJ1-5	TRBV28	ASSYWFFDQPQH
TRBJ2-7	TRBV25-1	ASSGTGSPISYEQY
TRBJ1-2	TRBV28	ASSPIIPDYGYT
TRBJ1-2	TRBV7-2	ASRWGTRTYGYT
TRBJ1-1	TRBV6-1	ASSVVRAWLNTEAF
TRBJ1-2	TRBV7-2	ASSLGPVNYGYT
TRBJ1-1	TRBV28	ASKSDMNTEAF
TRBJ1-2	TRBV30	AWSVRDRNNGYT
TRBJ1-2	TRBV7-2	ASSLAAGSYGYT
TRBJ1-6	TRBV7-9	ASSLKPDSPLH
TRBJ2-7	TRBV12-3/TRBV12-4	ASQYRGLQSEQY
TRBJ2-5	TRBV12-3/TRBV12-4	ASGMQLRETQY
TRBJ1-2	TRBV6-5	ASSFRDREYGYT
TRBJ1-5	TRBV12-3/TRBV12-4	ASSSDSNQPQH
TRBJ2-2	TRBV24-1	ATSDSLAGGPDTGELF
TRBJ2-7	TRBV11-1	ASSFSSGGWAYEQY
TRBJ2-2	TRBV24-1	ATMMGGTGELF
TRBJ2-2	TRBV7-3	ASSLGTDSFYTGELF
TRBJ1-3	TRBV28	ASIPGQSSGNTIY
TRBJ2-7	TRBV12-3/TRBV12-4	ASRNQGDRINEQY
TRBJ2-5	TRBV7-6	ASSSIRAEAVTGEYWTQY
TRBJ2-7	TRBV11-2	ASSLVLAGNEQY
TRBJ1-1	TRBV30	AWSVGGLDTEAF
TRBJ1-1	TRBV12-3/TRBV12-4	ASTHHGGGTEAF
TRBJ2-5	TRBV6-5	ASSLGTGLGRETQY
TRBJ2-5	TRBV30	AWSEGQGHLQETQY
TRBJ1-5	TRBV12-3/TRBV12-4	ASSPGGTQPQH